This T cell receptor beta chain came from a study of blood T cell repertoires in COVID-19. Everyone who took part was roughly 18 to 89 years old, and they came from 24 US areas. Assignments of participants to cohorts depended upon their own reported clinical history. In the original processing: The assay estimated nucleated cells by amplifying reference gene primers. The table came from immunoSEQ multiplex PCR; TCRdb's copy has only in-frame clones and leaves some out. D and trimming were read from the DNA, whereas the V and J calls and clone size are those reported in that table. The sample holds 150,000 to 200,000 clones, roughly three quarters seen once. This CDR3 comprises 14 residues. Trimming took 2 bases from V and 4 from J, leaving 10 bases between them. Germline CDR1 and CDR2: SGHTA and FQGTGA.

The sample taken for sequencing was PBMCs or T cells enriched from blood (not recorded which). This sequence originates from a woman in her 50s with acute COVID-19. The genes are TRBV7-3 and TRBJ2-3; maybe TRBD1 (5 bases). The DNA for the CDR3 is TGTGCCAGCAGCTTAGGGGCCGCCCCAGATACGCAGTATTTT. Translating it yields CASSLGAAPDTQYF.